The 15 T cell receptor beta chains in this list originate from one sample, sequenced in a study of shared clonotypes between healthy human individuals. Naive CD8 cells lacked CD45RO, underwent positive selection for CCR7 and left out terminally differentiated effector memory CD45RA+ cells. The repertoire was sequenced with immunoSEQ multiplex PCR; TCRdb's copy has only in-frame clones and lacks some. The table has about 2.2 million clones, just under 95% seen once; the top ten hold more than 1.5%. Sequencing was carried out using naive CD8+ T cells from PBMCs. The source is a man aged 18 to 35 in good health. Some clones in this sample may be carry-over from other donors' samples.

The J gene is TRBJ1-2, the V gene TRBV4-1; D might be TRBD1 (5 bases). The germline V gene encodes CDR1 MGHRA and CDR2 YSYEKL. This CDR3 spans 13 amino acids. V was shortened by 3 bases and J by 4 bases, with 9 bases between the two germline ends. The CDR3 reads CASSHDGTYGYTF. For the CDR3, the DNA is TGCGCCAGCAGCCACGACGGGACCTATGGCTACACCTTC.

The chain couples TRBV28 to TRBJ2-2; 7 bases fit TRBD2. The CDR3 runs to 16 residues. The germline V gene has CDR1 MDHEN and CDR2 SYDVKM. The V and J ends lost 6 bases and 6 bases, in that order; junction bases with no gene match: 13. The CDR3 region is CASSLPGEGLAGELFF. For the CDR3, the DNA is TGTGCCAGCAGCCTACCGGGGGAGGGCCTTGCCGGGGAGCTGTTTTTT.

This rearrangement joins TRBV14 to TRBJ2-3; D ambiguous. The CDR3 is 17 residues long. Trimming took 1 base from V and 1 from J, leaving 15 bases between them. CDR1 and CDR2 (germline): SGHDN, FVKESK. CDR3 nucleotides: TGTGCCAGCAGCCAAGCCCGGGCCAATACCGGCACAGATACGCAGTATTTT. Translation: CASSQARANTGTDTQYF.

This rearrangement joins TRBV9 to TRBJ1-1; 10 bases align to TRBD1. The germline CDR1 and CDR2 sequences are SGDLS and YYNGEE. The CDR3 is 17 residues long. The V gene end was trimmed by 1 base and the J gene end by 1 base; junction bases not matched to a gene: 7. The CDR3 reads CASSVSGTGAKNTEAFF. The DNA of the CDR3 is TGTGCCAGCAGCGTATCGGGGACAGGGGCGAAGAACACTGAAGCTTTCTTT.

The chain carries TRBV4-3 and TRBJ2-1; 11 nucleotides agree with TRBD2. CDR3 length: 18 residues. V lost 0 bases, J lost 10 bases, and 14 bases stayed unmatched. Germline CDR1 LGHNA, CDR2 YSLEER. For the CDR3, the DNA is TGCGCCAGCAGCCAAGATCCACTAGCGGGAGTGTCGGGAAGAGAGCAGTTCTTC. Amino acid sequence: CASSQDPLAGVSGREQFF.

In this sample, this clone turned up once. The rearrangement uses TRBV5-6 and TRBJ2-4; perhaps TRBD2 as D (7 bases). Trimming took off 0 bases at V and 6 bases at J, with 13 bases between the two ends. The CDR3 length is 15 residues. Germline lookup yields CDR1 SGHDT and CDR2 YYEEEE. CDR3 residues: CASSLGGGGGNIQYF. The CDR3, as DNA: TGTGCCAGCAGCTTGGGCGGGGGCGGAGGAAACATTCAGTACTTC.

CDR3 region: CASSQDNGLYNEQFF. DNA of the CDR3: TGCGCCAGCAGCCAAGATAATGGTCTGTACAATGAGCAGTTCTTC. The chain has TRBV4-1 and TRBJ2-1; D gene ambiguous. The V gene lost 0 bases and the J gene lost 4 bases, with 10 bases spanning the gap. Germline V gives CDR1 MGHRA, CDR2 YSYEKL. The CDR3 is 15 amino acids.

The chain recombines TRBV28 with TRBJ1-3; D is undetermined. V lost 3 bases and J lost 1, with 13 bases in between. Germline CDR1 MDHEN, CDR2 SYDVKM. The CDR3 sequence is 16 residues long. CDR3 DNA: TGTGCCAGCAGTTTGATTAACACTCTTTCTGGAAACACCATATATTTT. Translation gives CASSLINTLSGNTIYF.

This sequence joins TRBV27 and TRBJ2-1; D possibly corresponds to TRBD1 (6 bases). CDR1 and CDR2 (germline): MNHEY, SMNVEV (reference sequence). V shed 0 bases and J shed 2 bases, with 11 bases lying between them. This CDR3 contains 16 residues. The CDR3 DNA is TGTGCCAGCAGTTTATCGGGGACATACGCCTACAATGAGCAGTTCTTC. It specifies CASSLSGTYAYNEQFF.

This rearrangement joins TRBV27 to TRBJ1-1; 11 nucleotides line up with TRBD1. Germline CDR1 MNHEY, CDR2 SMNVEV (reference sequence). The trim removed 4 bases at V and 5 bases at J, leaving 9 bases unmatched. CDR3 size: 16 residues. CDR3 amino acids: CASSWDRGSSRTEAFF. The CDR3 DNA is TGTGCCAGCAGTTGGGACAGGGGGTCGAGTCGGACTGAAGCTTTCTTT.

This clone was counted only a few times. V usage is TRBV5-1 and J usage is TRBJ1-1, with TRBD1 matching over 7 bases. Germline loops: CDR1 SGHRS, CDR2 YFSETQ. The CDR3 spans 16 residues. V gave up 4 bases and J gave up 0 bases; unmatched junction bases: 9. CDR3 loop: CASSTDRSALNTEAFF. CDR3 DNA: TGCGCCAGCAGCACGGACAGGTCAGCGTTGAACACTGAAGCTTTCTTT.

This chain uses TRBV5-1 with TRBJ2-3, with 8 nucleotides matching TRBD2. Germline CDR1 reads SGHRS; CDR2 reads YFSETQ. V lost 0 bases and J lost 4; bases outside the gene matches: 4. The CDR3 is 15 residues long. DNA of the CDR3: TGCGCCAGCAGCTTGGTACGGGAGGGCGCAGATACGCAGTATTTT. Translating it yields CASSLVREGADTQYF.

The gene calls are TRBV7-9 and TRBJ2-2; 9 bases fit TRBD2. Trimming removed 0 bases from V and 1 base from J; junction bases left unmatched: 9. The CDR3 is 19 residues long. Germline V CDR1 and CDR2: SEHNR, FQNEAQ (reference sequence). CDR3 bases: TGTGCCAGCAGCTTAGCCCGCTGGCTAGCGGGAAAGAACACCGGGGAGCTGTTTTTT. This gives the protein CASSLARWLAGKNTGELFF. The full variable domain, rest sourced from reference TRBV7-9 and TRBJ2-2, is DTGVSQNPRHKITKRGQNVTFRCDPISEHNRLYWYRQTLGQGPEFLTYFQNEAQLEKSRLLSDRFSAERPKGSFSTLEIQRTEQGDSAMYLCASSLARWLAGKNTGELFFGEGSRLTVL.

The rearrangement uses TRBV7-9 and TRBJ2-3, with 13 bases lining up with TRBD2. The V segment lost 6 bases and the J segment 6 bases; nucleotides outside the gene matches: 3. CDR3 length: 14 residues. The germline CDR1 and CDR2 sequences are SEHNR and FQNEAQ (reference sequence). The CDR3, as DNA: TGTGCCAGCAGAGGACTAGCGGGAGTCGATACGCAGTATTTT. This translates into CASRGLAGVDTQYF.

This clone was recorded only once. This chain links TRBV4-1 with TRBJ2-7; TRBD1 or TRBD2 may be the D gene (6 bases each). CDR1 and CDR2 (germline): MGHRA, YSYEKL. V gave up 2 bases and J gave up 2 bases, with 13 bases separating them. This CDR3 has 15 residues. The CDR3 DNA follows: TGCGCCAGCAGCCAACGAGGGGGAGGCACCTACGAGCAGTACTTC. Its translation is CASSQRGGGTYEQYF.